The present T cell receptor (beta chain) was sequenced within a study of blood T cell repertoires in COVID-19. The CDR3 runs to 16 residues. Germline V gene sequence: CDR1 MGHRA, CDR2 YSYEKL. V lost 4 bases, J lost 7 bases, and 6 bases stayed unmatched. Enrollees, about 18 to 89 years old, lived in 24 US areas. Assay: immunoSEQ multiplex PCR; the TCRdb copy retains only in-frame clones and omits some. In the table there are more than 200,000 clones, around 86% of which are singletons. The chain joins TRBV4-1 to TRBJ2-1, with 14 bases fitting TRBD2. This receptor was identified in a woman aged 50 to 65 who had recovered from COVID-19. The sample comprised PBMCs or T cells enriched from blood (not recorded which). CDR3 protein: CASSRTGTSGSNEQFF. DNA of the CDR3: TGCGCCAGCAGCCGAACCGGGACTAGCGGGAGTAATGAGCAGTTCTTC.